The clone carrying this TCR beta chain was recorded many times. Its antigen remains unidentified. Amplification of TCR beta CDR3 regions was performed using RNA transcripts as template. HTBI primers were employed in a first-round RT-PCR of the TCR CDR3. One entry per CDR3 protein results from TCRdb running MiXCR on the multiplex PCR reads. Among around 570,000 distinct CDR3 sequences listed, just under 20% were seen once. The diagnoses drew upon clinical symptoms, serum thyroxine and TRAb, thyroid ultrasound and orbital computed tomography. It was 10 ml of fresh peripheral blood that supplied the PBMCs. With 0 bases clipped from V and 4 bases from J, the junction kept 5 bases outside the gene matches. This CDR3 comprises 17 residues. Germline lookup yields CDR1 SNHLY and CDR2 FYNNEI. The data originate from a study of T cells in Graves' hyperthyroidism and ophthalmopathy. Study findings and constraints: Among clonotypes expanded in thyroid above 0.001, most were also found in blood.

The chain couples TRBV2 to TRBJ2-2, with 10 positions matching TRBD1. The sample consisted of blood. This sequence was found in a man aged 35-49 years with Graves' ophthalmopathy. The CDR3 spells CASSEARQGAGTGELFF. The CDR3 bases are TGTGCCAGCAGTGAAGCAAGACAGGGGGCGGGCACCGGGGAGCTGTTTTTT.